Listed here are 13 T cell receptor beta chains from one sample, sequenced in a study of T cells in pancreatic ductal adenocarcinoma. The selected patients with pancreatic ductal adenocarcinoma had surgery but no neoadjuvant therapy. The assay was immunoSEQ multiplex PCR, and TCRdb's table has in-frame clones only and misses some. The table has tens of thousands of clones, around 90% seen once; the top ten hold around 2.2%. What was sequenced was PBMCs. The receptors derive from a human donor with pancreatic ductal adenocarcinoma.

This chain joins TRBV7-2 and TRBJ2-3, with D possibly being TRBD2 (5 bases). V lost 2 bases and J lost 10, with 19 bases in between. The germline gives CDR1 SGHTA, CDR2 FQGNSA. The CDR3 is made up of 15 amino acids. This CDR3 reads CASSLSRTYGMAQYF. CDR3 nucleotide sequence: TGTGCCAGCAGCTTATCTAGGACTTACGGGATGGCGCAGTATTTT. Using reference TRBV7-2 and TRBJ2-3 for the parts outside the CDR3, the full variable domain is GAGVSQSPSNKVTEKGKDVELRCDPISGHTALYWYRQSLGQGLEFLIYFQGNSAPDKSGLPSDRFSAERTGGSVSTLTIQRTQQEDSAVYLCASSLSRTYGMAQYFGPGTRLTVL.

The rearrangement links TRBV6-5 to TRBJ2-7, with 7 bases matching TRBD2. V lost 4 bases, J lost 2 bases, and 5 bases stayed unmatched. The CDR3 consists of 14 residues. Germline V gene sequence: CDR1 MNHEY, CDR2 SVGAGI. This CDR3 is CASSWFAGAYEQYF. The CDR3 region has the DNA TGTGCCAGCAGTTGGTTCGCGGGGGCCTACGAGCAGTACTTC.

This chain joins TRBV19 and TRBJ2-1; a possible D gene is TRBD2 (5 bases). V was pared by 4 bases and J by 6 bases, with 10 bases between. The CDR3 runs to 13 residues. Germline-derived CDR1 and CDR2 are LNHDA and SQIVND (reference sequence). The CDR3 protein is CASSTILGNEQFF. CDR3 DNA: TGTGCCAGTAGTACCATACTAGGCAATGAGCAGTTCTTC.

The CDR3, as DNA: TGTGCCAGCAGCCCCCAACGGGGCGGGCGCAACAATGAGCAGTTCTTC. It translates to CASSPQRGGRNNEQFF. The chain recombines TRBV11-3 with TRBJ2-1, with D perhaps matching TRBD1 or TRBD2 (5 bases each). Germline V gives CDR1 SGHNT, CDR2 YENEEA. This CDR3 region has 16 residues. The V gene lost 5 bases and the J gene lost 5 bases, with 19 bases spanning the gap.

The sample holds one count of this clone. The chain links TRBV11-1 to TRBJ2-7; TRBD2 aligns across 11 bases. This CDR3 region has 18 residues. Germline-derived CDR1 and CDR2 are SGHAT and FQDESV (reference sequence). The junction had 12 bases not matched to a gene; V was cut back by 3 bases and J by 2 bases. Written as DNA, the CDR3 is TGTGCCAGCAGCTTTCAGACTAGCGGGAAGAGGAGACCCTACGAGCAGTACTTC. Translation: CASSFQTSGKRRPYEQYF.

The chain has TRBV4-2 and TRBJ2-7, with a possible D match to TRBD1 (6 bases). The CDR3 has 15 residues. From germline, CDR1 is LGHNA and CDR2 YNFKEQ. V lost 0 bases to trimming and J lost 6 bases, with 15 bases between them. CDR3 amino acids: CASSQEIVRGREQYF. DNA for the CDR3: TGTGCCAGCAGCCAAGAAATAGTCAGGGGACGCGAGCAGTACTTC.

V and J are TRBV7-9 and TRBJ1-2, with D tentatively TRBD1 (5 bases). Germline CDR1 is SEHNR and CDR2 is FQNEAQ (reference sequence). The CDR3 extends over 14 amino acids. V gave up 5 bases and J gave up 1 base, with 11 bases separating them. The CDR3 protein is CASSPQGVNYGYTF. CDR3 in DNA: TGTGCCAGCAGCCCGCAGGGCGTTAACTATGGCTACACCTTC. The complete variable domain, with remaining parts taken from reference TRBV7-9 and TRBJ1-2, reads DTGVSQNPRHKITKRGQNVTFRCDPISEHNRLYWYRQTLGQGPEFLTYFQNEAQLEKSRLLSDRFSAERPKGSFSTLEIQRTEQGDSAMYLCASSPQGVNYGYTFGSGTRLTVV.

This chain connects TRBV9 to TRBJ2-1, with a weak D call TRBD2 (6 bases). This CDR3 is 15 amino acids long. The germline CDR1 and CDR2 sequences are SGDLS and YYNGEE. The germline V and J ends were trimmed by 3 bases and 2 bases, with 12 bases remaining between them. The CDR3 region is CASSAPWGAYNEQFF. In nucleotides, the CDR3 is TGTGCCAGCAGCGCCCCTTGGGGGGCCTACAATGAGCAGTTCTTC. Variable domain in full (rest from reference TRBV9 and TRBJ2-1): DSGVTQTPKHLITATGQRVTLRCSPRSGDLSVYWYQQSLDQGLQFLIQYYNGEERAKGNILERFSAQQFPDLHSELNLSSLELGDSALYFCASSAPWGAYNEQFFGPGTRLTVL.

The genes are TRBV6-5 and TRBJ1-4; D may be TRBD1 (6 bases). The CDR3 extends over 15 amino acids. Trimming stripped 2 bases from V and 8 bases from J, with 15 bases between. Germline CDR1 reads MNHEY; CDR2 reads SVGAGI. CDR3 loop: CASSYGGSVPEKLFF. In DNA, the CDR3 is TGTGCCAGCAGTTACGGGGGCAGCGTCCCCGAAAAACTGTTTTTT.

The rearrangement uses TRBV7-9 and TRBJ1-2, with a weak D call TRBD1 (5 bases). Germline-derived CDR1 and CDR2 are SEHNR and FQNEAQ (reference sequence). The CDR3 consists of 15 residues. Deletions cut 5 bases from V and 3 bases from J, with 16 bases between. CDR3 nucleotide sequence: TGTGCCAGCAGCCCATTGTCAGGGATGGACTATGGCTACACCTTC. This translates into CASSPLSGMDYGYTF.

The rearrangement joins TRBV25-1 to TRBJ1-1; perhaps TRBD1 as D (6 bases). CDR1 is MGHDK and CDR2 is SYGVNS in the germline V gene. The CDR3 totals 14 residues. V was shortened by 4 bases and J by 7 bases, with 16 bases between the two germline ends. The CDR3 is CASSASPRGGEAFF. In DNA form, the CDR3 reads TGTGCCAGCAGTGCTAGTCCCAGGGGAGGTGAAGCTTTCTTT.

The CDR3: CASSLGGYSGNTIYF. CDR3 bases: TGTGCCAGCAGCTTGGGGGGCTACTCTGGAAACACCATATATTTT. The V and J genes are TRBV5-4 and TRBJ1-3; possibly TRBD1 for D (5 bases). V was pared by 0 bases and J by 0 bases, with 7 bases between. Germline assignment: CDR1 SGHNT and CDR2 YYREEE (reference sequence). CDR3 length: 15 residues.

V usage is TRBV6-5 and J usage is TRBJ1-5; possible D gene TRBD1, 5 bases. Trimming took 6 bases from V and 7 from J, leaving 16 bases between them. The CDR3 covers 14 residues. Germline V gives CDR1 MNHEY, CDR2 SVGAGI. CDR3 amino acids: CASRTHRQEQPQHF. The DNA for the CDR3 is TGTGCCAGCAGGACGCACAGGCAGGAACAGCCCCAGCATTTT.